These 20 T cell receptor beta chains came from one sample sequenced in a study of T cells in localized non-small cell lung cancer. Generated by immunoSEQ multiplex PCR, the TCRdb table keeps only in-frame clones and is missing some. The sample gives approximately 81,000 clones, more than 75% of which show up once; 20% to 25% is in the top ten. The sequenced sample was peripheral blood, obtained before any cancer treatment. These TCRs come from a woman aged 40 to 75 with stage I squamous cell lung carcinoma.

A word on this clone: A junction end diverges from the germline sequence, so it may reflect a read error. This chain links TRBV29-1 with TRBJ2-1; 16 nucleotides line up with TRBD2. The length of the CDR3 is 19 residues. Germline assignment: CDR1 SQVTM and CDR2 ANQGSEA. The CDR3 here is CSAGTSGGAVRVSHNEQFF. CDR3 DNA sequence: TGCAGCGCTGGGACTAGCGGGGGGGCCGTAAGAGTCTCCCACAATGAGCAGTTCTTC.

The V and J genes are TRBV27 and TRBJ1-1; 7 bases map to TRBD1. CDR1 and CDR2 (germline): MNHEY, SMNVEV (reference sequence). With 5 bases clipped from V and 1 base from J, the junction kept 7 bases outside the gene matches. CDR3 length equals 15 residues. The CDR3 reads CASSTLGQRNTEAFF. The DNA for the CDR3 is TGTGCCAGCAGTACCTTGGGACAGAGGAACACTGAAGCTTTCTTT.

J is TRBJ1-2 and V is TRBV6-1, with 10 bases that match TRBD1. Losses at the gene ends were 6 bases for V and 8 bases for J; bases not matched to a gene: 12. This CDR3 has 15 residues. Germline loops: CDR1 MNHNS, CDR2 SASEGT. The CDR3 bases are TGTGCCAGCAGCCCCCAAAGACAGGGGGCAGGGGGCTACACCTTC. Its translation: CASSPQRQGAGGYTF.

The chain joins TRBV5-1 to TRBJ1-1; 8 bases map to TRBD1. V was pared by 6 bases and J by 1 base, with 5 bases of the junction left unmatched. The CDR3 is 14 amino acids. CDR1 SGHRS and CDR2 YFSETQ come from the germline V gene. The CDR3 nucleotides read TGCGCCAGCACCCTACAGGGGGGGAACACTGAAGCTTTCTTT. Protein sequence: CASTLQGGNTEAFF.

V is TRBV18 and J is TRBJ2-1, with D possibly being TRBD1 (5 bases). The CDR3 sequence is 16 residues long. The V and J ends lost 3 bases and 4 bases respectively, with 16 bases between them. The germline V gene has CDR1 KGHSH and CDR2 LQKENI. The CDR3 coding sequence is TGTGCCAGCTCACCGGGTAAGACAGTCAAGTACAATGAGCAGTTCTTC. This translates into CASSPGKTVKYNEQFF.

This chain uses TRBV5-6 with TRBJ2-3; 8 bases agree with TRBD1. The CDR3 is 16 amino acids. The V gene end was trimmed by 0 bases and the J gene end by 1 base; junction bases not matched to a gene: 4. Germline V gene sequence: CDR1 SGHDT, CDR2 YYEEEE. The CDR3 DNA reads TGTGCCAGCAGCTTGGCCTTGACAGGGGGCACAGATACGCAGTATTTT. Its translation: CASSLALTGGTDTQYF.

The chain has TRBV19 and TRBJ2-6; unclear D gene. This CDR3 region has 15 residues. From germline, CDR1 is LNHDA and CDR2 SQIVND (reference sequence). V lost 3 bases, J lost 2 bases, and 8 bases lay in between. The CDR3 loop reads CASSISGPGANVLTF. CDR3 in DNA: TGTGCCAGTAGTATTTCCGGGCCTGGGGCCAACGTCCTGACTTTC.

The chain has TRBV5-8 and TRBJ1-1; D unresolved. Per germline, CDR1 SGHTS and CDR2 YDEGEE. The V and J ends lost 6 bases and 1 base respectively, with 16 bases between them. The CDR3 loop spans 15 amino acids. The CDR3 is CASTWGGVTNTEAFF. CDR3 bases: TGTGCCAGCACCTGGGGTGGGGTCACGAACACTGAAGCTTTCTTT.

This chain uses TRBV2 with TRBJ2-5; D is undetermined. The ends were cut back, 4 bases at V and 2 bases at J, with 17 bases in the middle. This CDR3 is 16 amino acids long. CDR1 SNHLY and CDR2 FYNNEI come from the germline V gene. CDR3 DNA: TGTGCCAGCAGTGTTGGTAGGGCAGGTCCACAAGAGACCCAGTACTTC. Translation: CASSVGRAGPQETQYF.

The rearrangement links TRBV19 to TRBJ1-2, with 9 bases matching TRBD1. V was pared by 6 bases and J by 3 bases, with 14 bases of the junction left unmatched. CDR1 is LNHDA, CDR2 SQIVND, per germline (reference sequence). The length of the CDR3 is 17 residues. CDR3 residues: CASSPPGQGFGYYGYTF. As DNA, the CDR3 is TGTGCCAGTAGCCCTCCGGGACAGGGCTTTGGTTACTATGGCTACACCTTC.

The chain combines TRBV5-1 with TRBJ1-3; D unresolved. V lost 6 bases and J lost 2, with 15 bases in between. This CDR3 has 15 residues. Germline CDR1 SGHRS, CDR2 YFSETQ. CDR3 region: CASNESPSPGNTIYF. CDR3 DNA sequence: TGCGCCAGCAACGAGTCACCGTCTCCTGGAAACACCATATATTTT.

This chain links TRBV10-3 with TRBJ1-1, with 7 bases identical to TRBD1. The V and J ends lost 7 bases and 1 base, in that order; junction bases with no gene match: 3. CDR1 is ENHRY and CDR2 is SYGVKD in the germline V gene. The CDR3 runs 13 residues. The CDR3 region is CAINDRENTEAFF. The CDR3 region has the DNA TGTGCCATCAACGACAGGGAGAACACTGAAGCTTTCTTT.

The CDR3 region has the DNA TGCGCCAGCAGTGAGCGGGAGAACACTGAAGCTTTCTTT. As protein: CASSERENTEAFF. The chain couples TRBV10-2 to TRBJ1-1; D is uncertain. The CDR3 has 13 residues. V was clipped by 2 bases and J by 1 base, with 5 bases between them. Germline V gene data show CDR1 as WSHSY and CDR2 as SAAADI.

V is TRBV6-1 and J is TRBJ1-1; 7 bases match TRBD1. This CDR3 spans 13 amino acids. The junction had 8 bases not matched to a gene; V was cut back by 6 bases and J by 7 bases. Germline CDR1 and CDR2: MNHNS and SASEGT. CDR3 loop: CASSPRGGGEAFF. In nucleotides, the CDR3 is TGTGCCAGCAGCCCCAGGGGGGGAGGTGAAGCTTTCTTT.

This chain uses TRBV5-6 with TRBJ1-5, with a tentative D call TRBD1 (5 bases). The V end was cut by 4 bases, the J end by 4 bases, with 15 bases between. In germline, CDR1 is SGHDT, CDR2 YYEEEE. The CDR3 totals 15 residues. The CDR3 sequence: CASSQSGVENQPQHF. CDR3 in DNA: TGTGCCAGCAGCCAGTCGGGGGTTGAAAATCAGCCCCAGCATTTT.

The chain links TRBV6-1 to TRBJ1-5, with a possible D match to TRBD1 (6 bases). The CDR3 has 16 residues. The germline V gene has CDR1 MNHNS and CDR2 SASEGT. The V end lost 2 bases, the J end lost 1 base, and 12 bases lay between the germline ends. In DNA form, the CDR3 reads TGTGCCAGCAGTGAACTGGGGGGCGAAAGCAATCAGCCCCAGCATTTT. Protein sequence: CASSELGGESNQPQHF.

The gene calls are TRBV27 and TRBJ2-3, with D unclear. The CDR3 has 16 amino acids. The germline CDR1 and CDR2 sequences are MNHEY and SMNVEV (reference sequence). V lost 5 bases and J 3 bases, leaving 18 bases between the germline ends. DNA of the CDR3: TGTGCCAGCAGTCCGCCGAAGGGATATAGAACAGATACGCAGTATTTT. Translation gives CASSPPKGYRTDTQYF.

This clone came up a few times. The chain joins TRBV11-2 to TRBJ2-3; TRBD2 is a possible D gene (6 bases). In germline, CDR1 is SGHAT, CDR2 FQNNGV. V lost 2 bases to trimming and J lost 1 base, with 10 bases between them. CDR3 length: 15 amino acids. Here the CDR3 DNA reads TGTGCCAGCAGCTTATTTTCGGGGGGCACAGATACGCAGTATTTT. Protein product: CASSLFSGGTDTQYF.

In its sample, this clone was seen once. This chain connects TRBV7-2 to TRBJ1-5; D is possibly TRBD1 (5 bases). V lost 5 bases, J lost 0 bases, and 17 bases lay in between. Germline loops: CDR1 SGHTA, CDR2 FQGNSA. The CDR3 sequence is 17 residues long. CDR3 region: CASSAYGTPYSNQPQHF. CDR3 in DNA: TGTGCCAGCAGCGCGTACGGGACGCCCTATAGCAATCAGCCCCAGCATTTT.

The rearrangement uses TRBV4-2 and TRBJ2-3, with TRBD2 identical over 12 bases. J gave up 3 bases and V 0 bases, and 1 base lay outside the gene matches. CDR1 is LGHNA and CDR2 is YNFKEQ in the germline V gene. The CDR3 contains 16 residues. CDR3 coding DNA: TGTGCCAGCAGCCAAGATCTAGCGGGGGGGACAGATACGCAGTATTTT. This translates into CASSQDLAGGTDTQYF.